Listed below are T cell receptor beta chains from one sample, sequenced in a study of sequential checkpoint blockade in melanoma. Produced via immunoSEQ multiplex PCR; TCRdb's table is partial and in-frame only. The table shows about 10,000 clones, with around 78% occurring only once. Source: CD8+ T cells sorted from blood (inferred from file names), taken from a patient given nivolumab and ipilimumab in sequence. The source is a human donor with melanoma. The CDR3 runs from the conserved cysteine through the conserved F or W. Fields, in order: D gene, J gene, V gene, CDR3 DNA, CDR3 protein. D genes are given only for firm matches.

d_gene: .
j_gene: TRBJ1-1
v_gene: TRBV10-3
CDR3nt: TGTGCCATCAGAACTGGACTCATGAACACTGAAGCTTTCTTT
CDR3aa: CAIRTGLMNTEAFF

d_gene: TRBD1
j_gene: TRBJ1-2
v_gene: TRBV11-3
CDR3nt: TGTGCCAGCAGCTTAACCCCACCTCGACAGGGGGAAGGCTACACCTTC
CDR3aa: CASSLTPPRQGEGYTF

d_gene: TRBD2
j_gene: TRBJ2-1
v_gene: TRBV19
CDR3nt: TGTGCCAGTAGTGGCCCGGGACTAGCGGGGTACAATGAGCAGTTCTTC
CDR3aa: CASSGPGLAGYNEQFF

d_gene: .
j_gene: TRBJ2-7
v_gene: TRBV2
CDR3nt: TGTGCCAGCAGTGAATGGGGCAGAGCCTACGAGCAGTACTTC
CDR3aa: CASSEWGRAYEQYF

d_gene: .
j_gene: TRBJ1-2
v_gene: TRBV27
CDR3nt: TGTGCCAGCAGTTTACGGGGGTATGGCTACACCTTC
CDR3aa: CASSLRGYGYTF

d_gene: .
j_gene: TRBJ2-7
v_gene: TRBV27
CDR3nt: TGTGCCAGCAGTTTATGGCAGGGGCCGATCTACGAGCAGTACTTC
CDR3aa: CASSLWQGPIYEQYF

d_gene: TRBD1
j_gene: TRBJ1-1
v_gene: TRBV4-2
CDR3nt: TGTGCCAGCAGCCAAGAATCTATGGGACAGGGAGGTTATGAAGCTTTCTTT
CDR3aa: CASSQESMGQGGYEAFF

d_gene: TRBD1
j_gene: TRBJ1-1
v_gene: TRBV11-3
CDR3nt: TGTGCCAGCAGGGACAGGGGGCTTATGTCGGTGAACACTGAAGCTTTCTTT
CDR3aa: CASRDRGLMSVNTEAFF

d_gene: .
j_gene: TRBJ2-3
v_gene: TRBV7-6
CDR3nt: TGTGCCAGCAGCTTACTATTCGGGGATACGCAGTATTTT
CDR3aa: CASSLLFGDTQYF

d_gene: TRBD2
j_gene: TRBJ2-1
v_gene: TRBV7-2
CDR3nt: TGTGCCAGCAGCAAAGAGAGGAGGCTAGCGGGAGGCTACGGTGAGCAGTTCTTC
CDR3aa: CASSKERRLAGGYGEQFF

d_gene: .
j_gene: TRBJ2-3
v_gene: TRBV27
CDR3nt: TGTGCCAGCGGGCCTGGGGGCGGTGGTACGCAGTATTTT
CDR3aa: CASGPGGGGTQYF